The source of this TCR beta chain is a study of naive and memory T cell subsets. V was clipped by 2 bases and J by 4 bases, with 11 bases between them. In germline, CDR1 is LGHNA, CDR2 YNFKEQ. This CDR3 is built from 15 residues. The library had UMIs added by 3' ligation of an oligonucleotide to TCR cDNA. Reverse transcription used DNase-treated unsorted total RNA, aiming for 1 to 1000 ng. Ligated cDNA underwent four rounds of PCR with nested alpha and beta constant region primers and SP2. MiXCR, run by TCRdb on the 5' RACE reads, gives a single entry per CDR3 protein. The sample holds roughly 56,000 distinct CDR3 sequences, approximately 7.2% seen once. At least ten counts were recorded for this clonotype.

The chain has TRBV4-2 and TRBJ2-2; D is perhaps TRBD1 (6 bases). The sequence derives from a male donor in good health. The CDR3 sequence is CASSQLGAVTGELFF. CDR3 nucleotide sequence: TGTGCCAGCAGCCAACTGGGGGCGGTCACCGGGGAGCTGTTTTTT.